This entry lists 2 T cell receptor beta chains sequenced from one sample in a study of T cell responses to AZD1222 COVID-19 vaccine. Some clones are missing from TCRdb's copy, which holds only in-frame ones; the method was immunoSEQ multiplex PCR. The sample holds approximately 170,000 clones, just over 90% seen once. The sample was peripheral blood, taken 28 days after the second AZD1222 dose. The source of these receptors is an adult who received the AZD1222 COVID-19 vaccine.

This sequence joins TRBV19 and TRBJ1-6, with D possibly matching TRBD1 (6 bases). The CDR3 runs to 15 residues. Germline V lookup: CDR1 LNHDA, CDR2 SQIVND (reference sequence). V was cut by 3 bases and J by 10 bases, with 16 bases left in between. CDR3 nucleotides: TGTGCCAGTAGTATTAACTGGGGGGCGGAATCACCCCTCCACTTT. This encodes CASSINWGAESPLHF.

This clone was observed a handful of times. The chain recombines TRBV7-6 with TRBJ2-1; tentatively, D is TRBD1 (6 bases). The CDR3 covers 14 residues. V gave up 3 bases and J gave up 5 bases, with 11 bases separating them. Per the germline V gene, CDR1 is SGHVS and CDR2 is FNYEAQ. CDR3 residues: CASSLGAGDNEQFF. The CDR3, as DNA: TGTGCCAGCAGCTTGGGGGCAGGGGACAATGAGCAGTTCTTC.